This T cell receptor beta chain was recovered during a study of early T cells in non-severe SARS-CoV-2 infection. Using its own MiXCR run on the 5' RACE reads, TCRdb lists one record per CDR3 protein. Here the sample spans approximately 47,000 distinct CDR3 sequences, approximately 5.7% being singletons. This CDR3 has 11 residues. Germline V lookup: CDR1 SNHLY, CDR2 FYNNEI. Trimming took 4 bases from V and 5 from J, leaving 5 bases between them. This sequence originates from an adult who was a healthcare worker with PCR-confirmed SARS-CoV-2 infection or an uninfected control (not recorded which). The chain employs TRBV2 and TRBJ2-5, with D hard to call. The material was whole blood, obtained at baseline. The CDR3 DNA sequence: TGTGCCAGCAGTGTAGGGGAGACCCAGTACTTC. Its translation is CASSVGETQYF.